The clone carrying this TCR beta chain was counted at least ten times. Its target is not known. The ends were cut back, 2 bases at V and 8 bases at J, with 7 bases in the middle. Looked up from germline, CDR1 is PRHDT and CDR2 is FYEKMQ (reference sequence). The length of the CDR3 is 12 residues. Sequencing libraries for TCR beta were prepared with iRepertoire HTBI primers and Arm-PCR of CDR3 regions. TCRdb reprocessed the multiplex PCR reads with MiXCR, giving one entry per CDR3 protein. This table has 450,000 to 650,000 distinct CDR3 sequences, about 16% appearing once. Specified time point: newly diagnosed GD, antithyroid drugs for less than 3 months. The TCR library used RNA extracted from PBMCs. This record comes from a study of regulatory T cells in long-lasting Graves disease. The study, taken as a whole, reports: Preferential use of TRBV28, TRBJ1-2 and TRBJ2-5 was seen in persistent disease.

The same data also contributed to another study, on T cells in Graves' hyperthyroidism and ophthalmopathy.

Sequenced here: peripheral blood mononuclear cells (PBMCs), sampled at new diagnosis, from a patient treated with antithyroid drugs. The chain recombines TRBV13 with TRBJ2-1, with D maybe TRBD2 (5 bases). The receptor comes from a woman aged 35-60 years with Graves disease. CDR3 DNA: TGTGCCAGCAGCTTATGGGGAGATGAGCAGTTCTTC. Amino acid sequence: CASSLWGDEQFF.